This TCR beta chain was obtained from a study of T cells in Graves' hyperthyroidism and ophthalmopathy. Study-wide results and limits: Most thyroid clonotypes expanded above 0.001 appeared in blood too.

This CDR3 has 11 amino acids. CDR1 MNHEY and CDR2 SMNVEV come from the germline V gene (reference sequence). V was shortened by 2 bases and J by 13 bases, with 11 bases between the two germline ends. Patients aged 18 to 65 with hyperthyroidism were newly diagnosed, with duration under 2 months. The blood sample predates any ophthalmopathy symptoms, coming from first hyperthyroidism diagnosis. From RNA transcripts, TCR beta CDR3 regions were amplified. With the HTBI primer set, the TCR CDR3 went through a first round of RT-PCR. TCRdb independently ran MiXCR on the multiplex PCR reads; one entry per CDR3 protein. The sample consists of roughly 290,000 distinct CDR3 sequences, about 14% of them appearing once. The table lists this clonotype with a few counts. Its specificity is unknown.

This TCR was recovered from a woman aged 25 to 39 with Graves' hyperthyroidism that later progressed to Graves' ophthalmopathy. The specimen sequenced was blood. V gene TRBV27 combines with J gene TRBJ2-5; tentative D call: TRBD2 (5 bases). The DNA for the CDR3 is TGTGCCAGCAGTTTAGGGGAGCGCTTGTACTTC. Its translation is CASSLGERLYF.